Given below is one TCR beta chain in context. This sample is drawn from a study of T cell changes during pregnancy in multiple sclerosis. CDR3 length: 15 amino acids. Trimming left V 0 bases short and J 5 bases short, with 13 bases between. Germline CDR1 SGHTS, CDR2 YDEGEE. Some clones are missing from TCRdb's copy, which holds only in-frame ones; the method was immunoSEQ multiplex PCR. The table includes around 95,000 clones, 94% detected once. The chain carries TRBV5-8 and TRBJ2-3; no reliable D call. This TCR was sampled from a female donor in good health, enrolled as a control in a pregnancy study. Source: peripheral blood, taken after pregnancy. CDR3 sequence: CASSLVKPPRDTQYF. For the CDR3, the DNA is TGTGCCAGCAGCTTGGTCAAGCCTCCACGAGATACGCAGTATTTT.